This T cell receptor (beta chain) emerged from a study of cytomegalovirus exposure and HLA in healthy donors. Study-level information: In an earlier analysis, 95 million to 140 million unique TCR beta sequences were found from some 180 million T cells.

On this clone itself: Its antigen is not identified.

Germline V gene data show CDR1 as SGHTS and CDR2 as YDEGEE. V lost 0 bases to trimming and J lost 7 bases, with 16 bases between them. The CDR3 is 16 amino acids. Study results and limitations: HLA alleles were associated with around 17,000 TCR beta sequences in a later analysis at 0.05 false discovery rate.

Primers for the PCR totalled 60 Vbeta and 13 Jbeta. Per the original methods: As a later analysis found, there were 78 million or so unique TCR beta chains, of which roughly 11 million were shared. Generated by immunoSEQ multiplex PCR, the TCRdb table keeps only in-frame clones and is missing some. The V and J calls and clone size were taken over from that table, and D and trimming were inferred from the DNA. The sample shows 160,000 or so clones, more than 65% of them seen only once. The J gene is TRBJ1-4, the V gene TRBV5-8; D might be TRBD1 (5 bases). The sample was PBMCs. This receptor was taken from a man in his fifties in good health and CMV-seropositive. The CDR3 nucleotides are TGTGCCAGCAGCTTGGAGGCGGGACTGGTGGCTGAAAAACTGTTTTTT. The encoded protein is CASSLEAGLVAEKLFF.